These 16 T cell receptor beta chains originate from one sample sequenced in a study of graft-versus-host responses after intestinal transplantation. Only in-frame clones appear in the TCRdb table, and some are missing; sequencing was by immunoSEQ multiplex PCR. The table shows fewer than 120,000 clones, with over 85% occurring only once. These receptors lack a known antigen. Source: unstimulated CD8+ T cells sorted from spleen or lymph node cells, taken before intestinal transplant. These receptors originate from a human donor who received an intestinal transplant.

This clone appeared a single time. The V gene is TRBV5-1, the J gene TRBJ2-1, with 10 bases that match TRBD2. Germline-derived CDR1 and CDR2 are SGHRS and YFSETQ. The length of the CDR3 is 15 residues. With 4 bases clipped from V and 3 bases from J, the junction kept 4 bases outside the gene matches. For the CDR3, the DNA is TGCGCCAGCAGCCTCCGGACTAGCGGCTACAATGAGCAGTTCTTC. It codes for CASSLRTSGYNEQFF.

V is TRBV19 and J is TRBJ1-4; tentative D call: TRBD1 (6 bases). V was cut by 1 base and J by 1 base, with 13 bases left in between. The CDR3 length is 17 residues. Germline assignment: CDR1 LNHDA and CDR2 SQIVND (reference sequence). The CDR3 DNA reads TGTGCCAGTAGTATAGCTGATGGCAGGGGAACTAATGAAAAACTGTTTTTT. It encodes CASSIADGRGTNEKLFF.

As to this clone: The same CDR3 also results from other DNA sequences found in this sample. The chain joins TRBV6-5 to TRBJ1-1, with D perhaps TRBD1 (5 bases). Germline assignment: CDR1 MNHEY and CDR2 SVGAGI. The CDR3 is 12 amino acids. Deletions cut 3 bases from V and 4 bases from J, with 6 bases between. The CDR3, as DNA: TGTGCCAGCAGTTATGGGGGCACTGAAGCTTTCTTT. The encoded protein is CASSYGGTEAFF.

Points on this clone: This sample also contains other DNA sequences that code for the same CDR3. This chain links TRBV9 with TRBJ2-1; 13 nucleotides align to TRBD2. V lost 0 bases and J lost 7; bases outside the gene matches: 1. CDR3 size: 15 residues. Germline CDR1 and CDR2: SGDLS and YYNGEE. Here the CDR3 DNA reads TGTGCCAGCAGCGTAGGGACTAGCGGGAGTAATGAGCAGTTCTTC. It is translated as CASSVGTSGSNEQFF. Full variable domain (outside the CDR3, taken from reference TRBV9 and TRBJ2-1): DSGVTQTPKHLITATGQRVTLRCSPRSGDLSVYWYQQSLDQGLQFLIQYYNGEERAKGNILERFSAQQFPDLHSELNLSSLELGDSALYFCASSVGTSGSNEQFFGPGTRLTVL.

The J gene is TRBJ2-7, the V gene TRBV19; 9 positions match TRBD1. The CDR3 has 14 amino acids. With 5 bases clipped from V and 3 bases from J, the junction kept 5 bases outside the gene matches. The germline V gene has CDR1 LNHDA and CDR2 SQIVND (reference sequence). The CDR3 nucleotides read TGTGCCAGTAGTCCCGGGACAGGGATCTACGAGCAGTACTTC. Residues: CASSPGTGIYEQYF. Complete variable domain (other parts from reference TRBV19 and TRBJ2-7): DGGITQSPKYLFRKEGQNVTLSCEQNLNHDAMYWYRQDPGQGLRLIYYSQIVNDFQKGDIAEGYSVSREKKESFPLTVTSAQKNPTAFYLCASSPGTGIYEQYFGPGTRLTVT.

The V call is TRBV29-1, the J call TRBJ2-2, with no clear D. V gave up 1 base and J gave up 6 bases, with 15 bases separating them. Looked up from germline, CDR1 is SQVTM and CDR2 is ANQGSEA. This CDR3 region has 15 residues. The CDR3 nucleotides are TGCAGCGTTGAAGTCGGGTCGGGCGGTCCCGGGGAGCTGTTTTTT. This gives the protein CSVEVGSGGPGELFF.

The chain is built from TRBV19 and TRBJ1-2; 8 bases match TRBD1. Per the germline V gene, CDR1 is LNHDA and CDR2 is SQIVND (reference sequence). The CDR3 has 13 amino acids. J gave up 3 bases and V 4 bases, and 1 base lay outside the gene matches. CDR3 residues: CASSKDRDYGYTF. CDR3 nucleotide sequence: TGTGCCAGTAGTAAGGACAGGGACTATGGCTACACCTTC.

This chain links TRBV19 with TRBJ1-4, with TRBD1 as a possible D gene (5 bases). Deletions cut 5 bases from V and 0 bases from J, with 7 bases between. Germline CDR1 LNHDA, CDR2 SQIVND (reference sequence). The CDR3 is made up of 14 amino acids. The CDR3 here is CASSPGATNEKLFF. The CDR3 bases are TGTGCCAGTAGTCCGGGGGCAACTAATGAAAAACTGTTTTTT.

The chain uses TRBV29-1 and TRBJ2-1, with D unresolved. CDR1 and CDR2 (germline): SQVTM, ANQGSEA. Trimming shortened V by 7 bases and J by 13 bases, and 14 bases separated the two germline ends. The CDR3 loop spans 10 amino acids. CDR3 in amino acids: CSALLVYQFF. The CDR3 DNA is TGCAGCGCCCTCCTGGTTTATCAGTTCTTC.

The genes are TRBV29-1 and TRBJ1-1; D gene uncertain. V gave up 6 bases and J gave up 0 bases, with 5 bases separating them. The CDR3 spans 11 residues. Germline V gene data show CDR1 as SQVTM and CDR2 as ANQGSEA. The CDR3 sequence: CSVTVNTEAFF. The CDR3 DNA sequence: TGCAGCGTAACAGTGAACACTGAAGCTTTCTTT.

The chain is built from TRBV10-1 and TRBJ2-1; the D gene could be TRBD1 or TRBD2 (5 bases each). V was pared by 3 bases and J by 7 bases, with 13 bases between. The CDR3 sequence is 14 residues long. The germline gives CDR1 WNHNN, CDR2 SYGVQD (reference sequence). The CDR3 is CASSDSGANNEQFF. Here the CDR3 DNA reads TGCGCCAGCAGTGATTCCGGGGCTAATAATGAGCAGTTCTTC.

CDR3 amino acids: CASSSGTSVQTQYF. The CDR3 region has the DNA TGTGCCAGCAGCTCCGGGACTAGCGTACAGACCCAGTACTTC. The chain has TRBV5-6 and TRBJ2-5; 10 bases agree with TRBD2. This CDR3 has 14 amino acids. Unmatched junction bases numbered 5, after V lost 3 bases and J lost 6 bases. The V gene's germline CDR1 is SGHDT and CDR2 YYEEEE.

V gene TRBV19 combines with J gene TRBJ2-7; D is perhaps TRBD2 (5 bases). This CDR3 contains 15 residues. Germline CDR1 reads LNHDA; CDR2 reads SQIVND (reference sequence). The germline V and J ends were trimmed by 3 bases and 3 bases, with 15 bases remaining between them. DNA for the CDR3: TGTGCCAGTAGTATCGCGGGCGCTACCCACTACGAGCAGTACTTC. This sequence encodes CASSIAGATHYEQYF.

The chain recombines TRBV7-2 with TRBJ2-7, with D hard to call. This CDR3 contains 14 residues. The germline gives CDR1 SGHTA, CDR2 FQGNSA. V lost 1 base to trimming and J lost 3 bases, with 10 bases between them. The CDR3 sequence: CASSLGADYYEQYF. The CDR3 DNA reads as TGTGCCAGCAGCTTAGGTGCGGATTACTACGAGCAGTACTTC.

The V call is TRBV27, the J call TRBJ2-6, with TRBD1 matching 11 bases. V shed 6 bases, J shed 4 bases, and the junction held 11 bases outside the gene matches. CDR1 and CDR2 from the germline V gene are MNHEY and SMNVEV (reference sequence). This CDR3 spans 18 amino acids. This chain's CDR3 is CASRGQGALYGGANVLTF. The CDR3 nucleotides read TGTGCCAGCAGAGGACAGGGGGCACTTTACGGCGGGGCCAACGTCCTGACTTTC.

The chain recombines TRBV27 with TRBJ2-1, with D perhaps assigned TRBD1 or TRBD2 (6 bases each). Trimming stripped 6 bases from V and 4 bases from J, with 16 bases between. The CDR3 sequence is 15 residues long. Germline values: CDR1 MNHEY, CDR2 SMNVEV (reference sequence). The CDR3 sequence: CASRPPGGFYNEQFF. DNA of the CDR3: TGTGCCAGCAGGCCCCCCGGGGGCTTTTACAATGAGCAGTTCTTC.